The rows below give T cell receptor beta chains drawn from one sample of a study of T-cell memory formation after mild COVID-19. TCRdb reprocessed the 5' RACE reads via MiXCR and lists one record per CDR3 protein. The repertoire holds over 400,000 distinct CDR3 sequences, with more than 20% as singletons. Sample: PBMCs or a T cell subset sorted from them (not recorded which). Every receptor here comes from an adult woman who had mild COVID-19 (a few samples of this study predate the infection). Cell type and time point are not known. Both conserved end residues are part of each CDR3. The order of the fields is D gene, V gene, clone size, J gene, CDR3 DNA, CDR3 protein. A D gene is named only where the DNA matches it firmly. Clone size is shown for a subset of rows, as once, few, many or a class of expanded clone.

D: .; V: TRBV6-6; size: few; J: TRBJ2-3; DNA: TGTGCCAGCAGTTCCCGGACTGAAAGTTGGAGCGCGGATACGCAGTATTTT; CDR3: CASSSRTESWSADTQYF
D: .; V: TRBV24-1; size: .; J: TRBJ2-1; DNA: TGTGCCACCAGTGGGGGTGTTCACCAGGTAGGGGATGAGCAGTTCTTC; CDR3: CATSGGVHQVGDEQFF
D: TRBD2; V: TRBV5-1; size: .; J: TRBJ2-7; DNA: TGCGCCAGCAGCTTGGACGGACTAGCGGGAGGGCCTTACACCTACGAGCAGTACTTC; CDR3: CASSLDGLAGGPYTYEQYF
D: .; V: TRBV5-8; size: .; J: TRBJ2-6; DNA: TGTGCCAGCAGCTTCGTTGGTGGAACGGGGTCCTCTGGGGCCAACGTCCTGACTTTC; CDR3: CASSFVGGTGSSGANVLTF
D: TRBD1; V: TRBV3-1; size: once; J: TRBJ1-1; DNA: TGTGCCAGCAGCTGGACAGGGGGTGAAGCTTTCTTT; CDR3: CASSWTGGEAFF
D: TRBD1; V: TRBV6-5; size: .; J: TRBJ1-2; DNA: TGTGCCAGCAGTTACTCATCCGGGACAGAGAGCTATGGCTACACCTTC; CDR3: CASSYSSGTESYGYTF
D: TRBD2; V: TRBV6-2/TRBV6-3; size: .; J: TRBJ2-7; DNA: TGTGCCAGTCGGAATAGCGGGAGGGCCTACGAGCAGTACTTC; CDR3: CASRNSGRAYEQYF
D: .; V: TRBV6-5; size: .; J: TRBJ2-5; DNA: TGTGCCAGCAGGCGAGGGGGGCTGGAGACCCAGTACTTC; CDR3: CASRRGGLETQYF
D: TRBD2; V: TRBV2; size: few; J: TRBJ2-3; DNA: TGTGCCAGCAGTGAGGGACTAGCTGGCGTCGATACGCAGTATTTT; CDR3: CASSEGLAGVDTQYF
D: .; V: TRBV20-1; size: .; J: TRBJ1-1; DNA: TGCAGTGCTATCCGGGACACCATGAACACTGAAGCTTTCTTT; CDR3: CSAIRDTMNTEAFF
D: .; V: TRBV30; size: .; J: TRBJ1-1; DNA: TGTGCCTGGATTAGGGGCTTTTCAGGGACTGAAGCTTTCTTT; CDR3: CAWIRGFSGTEAFF
D: TRBD1; V: TRBV12-3/TRBV12-4; size: few; J: TRBJ2-2; DNA: TGTGCCAGCAGTTCGGGACAGACCACCGGGGAGCTGTTTTTT; CDR3: CASSSGQTTGELFF
D: TRBD2; V: TRBV5-1; size: .; J: TRBJ2-3; DNA: TGCGCCAGCAGCCCGACCGTGAGCGGGAGTTCGGATACGCAGTATTTT; CDR3: CASSPTVSGSSDTQYF
D: .; V: TRBV4-2; size: many; J: TRBJ2-5; DNA: TGTGCCAGCAGCCAAGAGGGAAACCTCCGGGAGACCCAGTACTTC; CDR3: CASSQEGNLRETQYF
D: .; V: TRBV7-6; size: .; J: TRBJ2-5; DNA: TGTGCCAGCAGCTCAGGACCAGCCCAAGAGACCCAGTACTTC; CDR3: CASSSGPAQETQYF
D: TRBD1; V: TRBV7-9; size: few; J: TRBJ1-4; DNA: TGTGCCAGCAGCTTAGAACAGGGGGCACATGAAAAACTGTTTTTT; CDR3: CASSLEQGAHEKLFF
D: .; V: TRBV15; size: .; J: TRBJ1-1; DNA: TGTGCCACCAGCTCAGAGACGGGGTCTGAAGCTTTCTTT; CDR3: CATSSETGSEAFF
D: .; V: TRBV5-1; size: once; J: TRBJ2-1; DNA: TGCGCCAGCAGCTTGTGGCTAGACCCCCGGGGGCGCAATGAGCAGTTCTTC; CDR3: CASSLWLDPRGRNEQFF
D: TRBD2; V: TRBV20-1; size: .; J: TRBJ2-7; DNA: TGCAGTGCTAGAGACCCCGGGGCTAGCGGGAGCTCCTACGAGCAGTACTTC; CDR3: CSARDPGASGSSYEQYF
D: .; V: TRBV10-2; size: few; J: TRBJ1-1; DNA: TGCGCCAGCAGTGAAGGTATCACTGAAGCTTTCTTT; CDR3: CASSEGITEAFF
D: TRBD2; V: TRBV13; size: .; J: TRBJ2-1; DNA: TGTGCCAGCAGCTTAGGCGTGGCGGGAGGCAATGAGCAGTTCTTC; CDR3: CASSLGVAGGNEQFF
D: TRBD2; V: TRBV7-8; size: many; J: TRBJ2-3; DNA: TGTGCCAGCAGCTCCCGGACTAGCGGGAGAAGGCATACGCAGTATTTT; CDR3: CASSSRTSGRRHTQYF
D: TRBD2; V: TRBV7-3; size: few; J: TRBJ2-5; DNA: TGTGCCAGCAGCTTCGGCGGGAGATTGGAGACCCAGTACTTC; CDR3: CASSFGGRLETQYF
D: .; V: TRBV7-3; size: few; J: TRBJ1-1; DNA: TGTGCCAGCAGCTTACAGCACAACATGAACACTGAAGCTTTCTTT; CDR3: CASSLQHNMNTEAFF
D: .; V: TRBV12-3/TRBV12-4; size: .; J: TRBJ1-4; DNA: TGTGCCAGCAGTTCCCAGGGTGGCGAAAAACTGTTTTTT; CDR3: CASSSQGGEKLFF
D: TRBD1; V: TRBV11-2; size: .; J: TRBJ2-7; DNA: TGTGCCAGCAGCTCTTACCGGGACAGGGGCTACGAGCAGTACTTC; CDR3: CASSSYRDRGYEQYF
D: TRBD1; V: TRBV7-9; size: .; J: TRBJ2-5; DNA: TGTGCCAGCAGCTTAGGGGGGACAGCAAGACAAGAGACCCAGTACTTC; CDR3: CASSLGGTARQETQYF
D: TRBD2; V: TRBV5-1; size: .; J: TRBJ2-7; DNA: TGCGCCAGCAGCTTGGGACTAGCGCAGTCCTACGAGCAGTACTTC; CDR3: CASSLGLAQSYEQYF
D: .; V: TRBV30; size: .; J: TRBJ2-1; DNA: TGTGCCTGGGGAAGAGCGGCTGGTGAGCAGTTCTTC; CDR3: CAWGRAAGEQFF
D: TRBD1; V: TRBV20-1; size: .; J: TRBJ1-2; DNA: TGCAGTGCTAGAAGCCGGGACAGGGGCGCCTACTATGGCTACACCTTC; CDR3: CSARSRDRGAYYGYTF
D: .; V: TRBV10-3; size: .; J: TRBJ1-3; DNA: TGTGCCATCAGAACTACCCTGGTGGGTGGAAACACCATATATTTT; CDR3: CAIRTTLVGGNTIYF
D: .; V: TRBV10-2; size: few; J: TRBJ2-1; DNA: TGCGCCAGCAGTGAGCCCCCCGGCGGGGCTTACTACAATGAGCAGTTCTTC; CDR3: CASSEPPGGAYYNEQFF
D: TRBD2; V: TRBV2; size: .; J: TRBJ2-7; DNA: TGTGCCAGCAGGAGACTAGCTAGGGAGCAGTACTTC; CDR3: CASRRLAREQYF
D: TRBD1; V: TRBV7-2; size: .; J: TRBJ2-3; DNA: TGTGCCAGCAGCTTTGTACAGGGGACGACGGATACGCAGTATTTT; CDR3: CASSFVQGTTDTQYF
D: TRBD1; V: TRBV11-2; size: .; J: TRBJ1-2; DNA: TGTGCCAGCAGGAGACAGGGGGCTGGCTACACCTTC; CDR3: CASRRQGAGYTF
D: .; V: TRBV24-1; size: .; J: TRBJ2-2; DNA: TGTGCCACCAGTGATTTTGGCCTCCGGGACACCTTCACCGGGGAGCTGTTTTTT; CDR3: CATSDFGLRDTFTGELFF
D: .; V: TRBV6-6; size: many; J: TRBJ2-7; DNA: TGTGCCAGCAGTTACGAGGAGACCGACGAGCAGTACTTC; CDR3: CASSYEETDEQYF
D: .; V: TRBV12-3/TRBV12-4; size: .; J: TRBJ1-2; DNA: TGTGCCAGCAGTTTTCCGACTACGGGCTACACCTTC; CDR3: CASSFPTTGYTF
D: .; V: TRBV5-6; size: few; J: TRBJ2-7; DNA: TGTGCCAGCAGCCCCGGTCGAACAGGTAGAACCTACGAGCAGTACTTC; CDR3: CASSPGRTGRTYEQYF
D: .; V: TRBV7-9; size: .; J: TRBJ2-7; DNA: TGTGCCAGCAGCCTTGGACAGAGCCCCTACGAGCAGTACTTC; CDR3: CASSLGQSPYEQYF
D: .; V: TRBV10-3; size: many; J: TRBJ2-5; DNA: TGTGCCATCAGTGAGTCAGTTCTAGACGAGACCCAGTACTTC; CDR3: CAISESVLDETQYF
D: .; V: TRBV12-3/TRBV12-4; size: few; J: TRBJ2-2; DNA: TGTGCCAGCAGTTTATTGGAACCCGGGGAGCTGTTTTTT; CDR3: CASSLLEPGELFF
D: .; V: TRBV24-1; size: .; J: TRBJ2-7; DNA: TGTGCCACCAGTGGGAGCAGGGGAGGACCCTACGAGCAGTACTTC; CDR3: CATSGSRGGPYEQYF
D: .; V: TRBV19; size: .; J: TRBJ2-1; DNA: TGTGCCAGTGATAGTGGAAATGAGCAGTTCTTC; CDR3: CASDSGNEQFF
D: .; V: TRBV7-2; size: .; J: TRBJ1-3; DNA: TGTGCCAGCAGCTTAGGGCCGGGGAGGGGACTTGGAAACACCATATATTTT; CDR3: CASSLGPGRGLGNTIYF
D: .; V: TRBV24-1; size: .; J: TRBJ2-1; DNA: TGTGCCACCAGTGACCCTGCGGCGGAGGGGTCGAATGAGCAGTTCTTC; CDR3: CATSDPAAEGSNEQFF
D: TRBD1; V: TRBV12-3/TRBV12-4; size: .; J: TRBJ2-1; DNA: TGTGCCAGCAGCCAACCTCAGGGGGTTAGATCCTACAATGAGCAGTTCTTC; CDR3: CASSQPQGVRSYNEQFF
D: .; V: TRBV6-5; size: .; J: TRBJ1-3; DNA: TGTGCCAGCAGTTACTCGATTGGGTCAGTCTCTGGAAACACCATATATTTT; CDR3: CASSYSIGSVSGNTIYF
D: .; V: TRBV7-2; size: few; J: TRBJ2-3; DNA: TGTGCCAGCAGCTTAGGACCCGGGAGAAGCACAGATACGCAGTATTTT; CDR3: CASSLGPGRSTDTQYF
D: .; V: TRBV19; size: .; J: TRBJ1-2; DNA: TGTGCCAGTAGTCTACGCGATGGACTGCTAACAGGGGGCTACACCTTC; CDR3: CASSLRDGLLTGGYTF
D: .; V: TRBV24-1; size: .; J: TRBJ2-2; DNA: TGTGCCACCAGTGATTTGTACAGGGTGAACACCGGGGAGCTGTTTTTT; CDR3: CATSDLYRVNTGELFF